The clone carrying this T cell receptor (beta chain) was picked up a small number of times. This specimen belongs to a study of blood T cell repertoires in COVID-19. Study in general: Both acute and convalescent COVID-19 samples were obtained from the United States, Italy and Spain. T cells, B-cell-depleted T cells, or PBMCs provided the cDNA or gDNA that served as material.

This CDR3 is 17 amino acids long. Trimming cost V 5 bases and J 4 bases; bases outside gene matches: 14. The germline V gene encodes CDR1 SGHTA and CDR2 FQGTGA. As processed by the authors: It was from reference gene primer amplification that nucleated cell counts were estimated. Sequenced by immunoSEQ multiplex PCR; TCRdb stores in-frame clones only, minus some. That table supplies the V and J calls and clone size; D and trimming were determined from the DNA. The sample has about 230,000 clones; about four fifths are singletons. The chain joins TRBV7-3 to TRBJ2-1, with TRBD2 matching 7 bases. The sequenced sample was peripheral blood. The sequence derives from a man aged 80 or over with acute or convalescent COVID-19. CDR3 loop: CASSQFGSGTLYNEQFF. The DNA of the CDR3 is TGTGCCAGCAGCCAATTTGGCAGCGGGACCTTGTACAATGAGCAGTTCTTC.